This T cell receptor (beta chain) emerged from a study of cytomegalovirus exposure and HLA in healthy donors. Study-level results: The study had only CMV serostatus as immune exposure information.

Germline V gives CDR1 SNHLY, CDR2 FYNNEI. This CDR3 is 14 amino acids long. The V end lost 5 bases, the J end lost 1 base, and 9 bases lay between the germline ends. Note on this clone: The antigen is not known.

In the PCR, 60 Vbeta and 13 Jbeta primers were used. In the authors' workflow: The count from a later analysis was tens of millions of unique TCR beta chains, some 11 million of them shared. Sequencing was performed with immunoSEQ multiplex PCR; in TCRdb, only in-frame clones are kept and a portion is missing. The V and J calls and clone size are taken from that table; D and trimming were inferred from the DNA. Altogether 110,000 to 150,000 clones are present, roughly 79% being singletons, with the ten largest covering around 8.8%. This clonotype originated in a woman in her sixties in good health and CMV-seropositive. Sequencing was performed on PBMCs. The chain combines TRBV2 with TRBJ2-1, with D perhaps TRBD1 (5 bases). The CDR3 loop reads CASSSQGSYNEQFF. The CDR3 DNA reads as TGTGCCAGCAGTTCCCAGGGATCCTACAATGAGCAGTTCTTC.